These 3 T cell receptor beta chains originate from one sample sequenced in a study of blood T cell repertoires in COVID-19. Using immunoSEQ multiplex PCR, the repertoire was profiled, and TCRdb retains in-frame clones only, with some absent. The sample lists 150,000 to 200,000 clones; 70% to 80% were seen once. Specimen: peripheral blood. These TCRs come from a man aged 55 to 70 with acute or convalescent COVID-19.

Here the CDR3 reads CATRGQGETEAFF. The CDR3 region has the DNA TGTGCCACCAGGGGACAGGGGGAAACTGAAGCTTTCTTT. J is TRBJ1-1 and V is TRBV24-1; 11 nucleotides align to TRBD1. Germline-derived CDR1 and CDR2 are KGHDR and SFDVKD. The CDR3 runs 13 residues. The V segment lost 7 bases and the J segment 5 bases; nucleotides outside the gene matches: 2.

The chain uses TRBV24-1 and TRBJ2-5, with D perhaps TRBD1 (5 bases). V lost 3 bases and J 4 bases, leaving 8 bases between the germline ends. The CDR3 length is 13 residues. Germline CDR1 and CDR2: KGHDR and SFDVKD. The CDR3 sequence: CATSDPGSETQYF. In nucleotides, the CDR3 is TGTGCCACCAGTGATCCAGGGTCAGAGACCCAGTACTTC.

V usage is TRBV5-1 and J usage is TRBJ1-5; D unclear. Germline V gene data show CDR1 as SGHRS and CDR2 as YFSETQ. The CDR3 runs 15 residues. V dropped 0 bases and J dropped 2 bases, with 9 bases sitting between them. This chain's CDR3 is CASSLAPDGNQPQHF. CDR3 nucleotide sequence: TGCGCCAGCAGCTTGGCCCCAGATGGCAATCAGCCCCAGCATTTT.